This record concerns one T cell receptor (beta chain) sequence. The data belong to a study of shared clonotypes between healthy human individuals. Germline V gene data show CDR1 as SEHNR and CDR2 as FQNEAQ (reference sequence). The CDR3 runs 12 residues. Between the trimmed V and J ends, which lost 1 base and 8 bases, there was a span of 6 bases. Authors' data handling: ImmunoSEQ only sent back junction sequences with no quality scores, so filtering was done differently. Sequencing used immunoSEQ multiplex PCR; TCRdb keeps in-frame clones, though not all of them. D and trimming were read from the DNA, whereas the V and J calls and clone size are those reported in that table. The sample contains 1,400,000 or so clones, about 98.5% of which appear only once.

This clonotype originated in a man aged 25-45 years in good health. The chain couples TRBV7-9 to TRBJ2-4; D not resolved. The source material was naive CD4+ T cells sorted from blood. Described subset: CD45RA+ positively selected. CDR3 protein: CASSLVPDIQYF. The CDR3 nucleotides are TGTGCCAGCAGCTTAGTACCGGACATTCAGTACTTC.